Each of the 3 T cell receptor beta chains below was sequenced from the same sample in a study of T cell repertoires in cytomegalovirus infection. TCRdb re-called the reads with MiXCR, one entry per CDR3 protein. The table includes about 280,000 distinct CDR3 sequences, less than 25% detected once. No antigen has been assigned to these receptors. This specimen consisted of cultured PBMCs, obtained from culture after CMV antigen stimulation. The receptors come from a human donor in good health (CMV status not recorded). Some clones in this sample may be carry-over from other donors' samples.

The V gene is TRBV28, the J gene TRBJ1-5, with 9 bases lining up with TRBD1. CDR1 is MDHEN, CDR2 SYDVKM, per germline. The CDR3 length is 16 residues. With 2 bases clipped from V and 6 bases from J, the junction kept 8 bases outside the gene matches. The CDR3 here is CASSLLVGQGGQPQHF. The CDR3 coding sequence is TGTGCCAGCAGTTTACTCGTGGGACAGGGAGGTCAGCCCCAGCATTTT.

This clonotype was seen only a few times. The chain combines TRBV11-3 with TRBJ1-2; 8 bases are a match to TRBD1. Germline V lookup: CDR1 SGHNT, CDR2 YENEEA. The junction had 4 bases not matched to a gene; V was cut back by 5 bases and J by 2 bases. This CDR3 spans 14 amino acids. Here the CDR3 DNA reads TGTGCCAGCAGCGGACGGACAGGGAACTATGGCTACACCTTC. It encodes CASSGRTGNYGYTF.

The rearrangement joins TRBV20-1 to TRBJ2-2; TRBD2 matches 13 bases. This CDR3 has 19 residues. Trimming cost V 1 base and J 3 bases; bases outside gene matches: 11. CDR1 is DFQATT, CDR2 SNEGSKA, per germline (reference sequence). CDR3 amino acids: CSARASNGTSGIDTGELFF. CDR3 in DNA: TGCAGTGCTAGAGCCAGCAACGGGACTAGCGGGATAGACACCGGGGAGCTGTTTTTT.